Following are 8 T cell receptor beta chains from one sample sequenced in a study of vaccination and CD4 T cells after COVID-19. Their specific antigens are unknown. Treatment denoted: roughly ten-day PBMC culture with coronavirus spike peptide pools or control peptides (ViraFEST assay). Sequencing of DNA taken from cultured CD4+ T cells relied on the Oncomine TCR Beta short-read assay. Each CDR3 protein gets one entry after TCRdb re-called the PCR reads with MiXCR. The sample has about 15,000 distinct CDR3 sequences, roughly 73% seen once. Sequenced: CD4+ T cells from blood, cultured in vitro. These receptors all stem from a human donor who had recovered from COVID-19.

Notes on this clonotype: The junction departs from germline at one end; a sequencing error may be responsible. The chain employs TRBV10-3 and TRBJ2-3; D is uncertain. CDR1 and CDR2 from the germline V gene are ENHRY and SYGVKD. This CDR3 has 13 residues. CDR3 amino acids: CASSEVYSDTQYF. The CDR3 DNA sequence: TGTGCCAGCAGTGAAGTATACTCAGATACGCAGTATTTT.

The V and J genes are TRBV20-1 and TRBJ2-3, with D perhaps matching TRBD2 (5 bases). This CDR3 region has 13 residues. Germline CDR1 DFQATT, CDR2 SNEGSKA (reference sequence). V lost 4 bases and J 1 base, leaving 9 bases between the germline ends. This chain's CDR3 is CSANSGGTDTQYF. As DNA, the CDR3 is TGCAGTGCTAATTCCGGGGGCACAGATACGCAGTATTTT.

The chain joins TRBV6-1 to TRBJ1-2, with D hard to call. Germline loops: CDR1 MNHNS, CDR2 SASEGT. The CDR3 covers 12 residues. The V and J ends lost 5 bases and 5 bases respectively, with 9 bases between them. CDR3 residues: CASSNQNYGYTF. DNA for the CDR3: TGTGCCAGCAGTAACCAAAATTATGGCTACACCTTC.

This clonotype was counted between two and nine times. The chain recombines TRBV20-1 with TRBJ1-5; 8 nucleotides line up with TRBD1. The CDR3 runs to 17 residues. Germline loops: CDR1 DFQATT, CDR2 SNEGSKA (reference sequence). V lost 5 bases and J lost 2; bases outside the gene matches: 14. This chain's CDR3 is CSAFGQGGVRGNQPQHF. The CDR3 nucleotides are TGCAGTGCTTTTGGACAGGGTGGGGTTAGAGGCAATCAGCCCCAGCATTTT.

The V and J genes are TRBV15 and TRBJ2-3, with D maybe TRBD1 (6 bases). Germline CDR1 reads LNHNV; CDR2 reads YYDKDF (reference sequence). V lost 0 bases to trimming and J lost 1 base, with 17 bases between them. The CDR3 totals 18 residues. For the CDR3, the DNA is TGTGCCACCAGCAGAGATAGAGGGGCCAGGGGAGGCACAGATACGCAGTATTTT. Residues: CATSRDRGARGGTDTQYF.

The chain is built from TRBV6-1 and TRBJ1-5, with D perhaps matching TRBD1 (5 bases). Germline-derived CDR1 and CDR2 are MNHNS and SASEGT. This CDR3 is built from 15 residues. Trimming cost V 6 bases and J 1 base, with 13 bases left between them. The chain's CDR3 is CASSKGHVSNQPQHF. CDR3 DNA: TGTGCCAGCAGCAAAGGACATGTCAGCAATCAGCCCCAGCATTTT.

This sequence joins TRBV20-1 and TRBJ2-7, with D perhaps given as TRBD1 or TRBD2 (5 bases each). From germline, CDR1 is DFQATT and CDR2 SNEGSKA (reference sequence). CDR3 length: 16 residues. Trimming cost V 0 bases and J 4 bases, with 19 bases left between them. The CDR3 region has the DNA TGCAGTGCTAGAGATACATCCCAGGGAGTTGGATACGAGCAGTACTTC. Translated: CSARDTSQGVGYEQYF.

This sequence joins TRBV18 and TRBJ2-7; TRBD1 agrees at 9 bases. This CDR3 has 17 residues. The germline V gene encodes CDR1 KGHSH and CDR2 LQKENI. The trim removed 5 bases at V and 5 bases at J, leaving 16 bases unmatched. The CDR3 here is CASSTLLPGTGKHEQYF. Written as DNA, the CDR3 is TGTGCCAGCTCAACACTTTTACCCGGGACAGGGAAGCACGAGCAGTACTTC.